Sequencing of this T cell receptor (beta chain) was carried out in a study of T cell changes during pregnancy in multiple sclerosis. Data came from immunoSEQ multiplex PCR; TCRdb stores just in-frame clones and leaves some out. The data contain tens of thousands of clones, 75% to 90% of them singletons. V lost 2 bases and J 7 bases, leaving 6 bases between the germline ends. The CDR3 extends over 12 amino acids. The germline gives CDR1 MNHEY, CDR2 SVGAGI. This clone was seen a single time. Source: CD8+ T cells from peripheral blood mononuclear cells, taken in the third trimester of pregnancy. The chain recombines TRBV6-5 with TRBJ2-1; D is possibly TRBD2 (5 bases). This receptor was obtained from a female donor with multiple sclerosis, enrolled in a pregnancy study. Written as DNA, the CDR3 is TGTGCCAGCAGTTACCCGGGAAATGAGCAGTTCTTC. Amino acid sequence: CASSYPGNEQFF.